This paragraph covers one TCR beta chain sequence. The antigen is unknown. The data belong to a study of T cells after yellow fever vaccination. Study-level findings and limits: After the booster, roughly 96% of CD4 and approximately 90% of CD8 primary-response clones were re-detected.

UMIs were added to TCR cDNA along with a universal primer site when it was made by 5'RACE template switching. From the 5' RACE reads, TCRdb called clonotypes with MiXCR, one entry per CDR3 protein. The table includes about 430,000 distinct CDR3 sequences, around 20% detected once. This CDR3 contains 15 residues. The V gene's germline CDR1 is SGHDN and CDR2 FVKESK. V was trimmed by 1 base and J by 5 bases, leaving 14 bases between them. V and J are TRBV14 and TRBJ2-5; D is undetermined. The source is a man aged 18-30 years who received the YFV17D yellow fever vaccine. Sequenced here: PBMCs, sampled before the yellow fever booster vaccination. This CDR3 is CASSQGIDNIETQYF. CDR3 in DNA: TGTGCCAGCAGCCAAGGAATAGATAACATTGAGACCCAGTACTTC.